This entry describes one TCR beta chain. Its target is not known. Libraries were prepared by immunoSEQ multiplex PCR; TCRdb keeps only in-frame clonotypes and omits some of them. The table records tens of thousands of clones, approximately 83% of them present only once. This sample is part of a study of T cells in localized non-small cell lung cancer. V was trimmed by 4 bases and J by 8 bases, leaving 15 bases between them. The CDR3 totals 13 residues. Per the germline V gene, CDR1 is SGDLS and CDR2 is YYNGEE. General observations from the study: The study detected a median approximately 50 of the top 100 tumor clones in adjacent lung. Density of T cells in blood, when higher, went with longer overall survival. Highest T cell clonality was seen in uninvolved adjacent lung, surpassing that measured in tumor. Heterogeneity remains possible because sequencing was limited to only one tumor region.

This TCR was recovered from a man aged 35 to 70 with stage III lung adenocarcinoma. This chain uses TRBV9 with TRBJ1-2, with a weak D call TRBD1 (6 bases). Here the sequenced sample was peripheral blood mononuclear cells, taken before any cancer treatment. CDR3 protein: CASSPGVADGYTF. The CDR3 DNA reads TGTGCCAGCAGCCCAGGGGTGGCGGACGGCTACACCTTC.